Below, one T cell receptor beta chain is given with its context. The data belong to a study of blood T cell repertoires in COVID-19. V was trimmed by 3 bases and J by 6 bases, leaving 15 bases between them. This CDR3 comprises 15 residues. The germline V gene has CDR1 LNHNV and CDR2 YYDKDF (reference sequence). Cohorts were assigned according to the clinical history that participants reported. The protocol was immunoSEQ multiplex PCR, while the TCRdb copy is restricted to in-frame clones and leaves out a portion. The sample contains just over 350,000 clones, about 90% of which appear only once. The rearrangement uses TRBV15 and TRBJ1-5; tentatively, D is TRBD1 (6 bases). The sequence was collected from a woman aged 25 to 45 who had recovered from COVID-19. Input material: PBMCs or T cells enriched from blood (not recorded which). CDR3 in amino acids: CATSRSQGTGQPQHF. CDR3 in DNA: TGTGCCACCAGCAGGTCTCAGGGGACGGGTCAGCCCCAGCATTTT.